These 10 T cell receptor beta chains were all obtained from the same sample, sequenced in a study of blood T cells in healthy people across ages. The use of a sample-barcoded 5' primer and a J-beta primer mix characterized a second PCR of roughly 7 to 12 cycles. TCRdb itself ran the 5' RACE reads through MiXCR, one entry per CDR3 protein. The table shows about 1 million distinct CDR3 sequences, with 45% occurring only once. The sample consisted of blood. Every receptor here comes from a woman aged 55-69 years in good health.

The chain joins TRBV5-1 to TRBJ2-4, with D hard to call. Germline loops: CDR1 SGHRS, CDR2 YFSETQ. The V gene lost 0 bases and the J gene lost 2 bases, with 3 bases spanning the gap. The CDR3 sequence is 13 residues long. Here the CDR3 DNA reads TGCGCCAGCAGCTTGGTCCCCAAAAACATTCAGTACTTC. This encodes CASSLVPKNIQYF.

This chain uses TRBV20-1 with TRBJ1-5; possible D gene TRBD1, 6 bases. V lost 6 bases to trimming and J lost 6 bases, with 15 bases between them. CDR1 and CDR2 (germline): DFQATT, SNEGSKA (reference sequence). The length of the CDR3 is 13 residues. For the CDR3, the DNA is TGCAGTGCGCCGGCCAGGGGAGGTCAGCCCCAGCATTTT. Translating gives CSAPARGGQPQHF.

This clonotype was picked up a small number of times. This may come from a read error, since a much larger clone is one base off. The CDR3 sequence is CASSQDVARLPYGYTF. The CDR3 DNA is TGTGCCAGCAGCCAAGATGTGGCACGCTTGCCCTATGGCTACACCTTC. J is TRBJ1-2 and V is TRBV3-1; no clear D. CDR1 LGHDT and CDR2 YNNKEL come from the germline V gene (reference sequence). There are 16 residues in the CDR3. V was shortened by 0 bases and J by 4 bases, with 15 bases between the two germline ends.

This chain joins TRBV19 and TRBJ2-7; 9 bases are a match to TRBD2. The CDR3 runs to 13 residues. Germline-derived CDR1 and CDR2 are LNHDA and SQIVND (reference sequence). V shed 5 bases, J shed 5 bases, and the junction held 4 bases outside the gene matches. This CDR3 reads CASSSGTSHEQYF. The CDR3 nucleotides read TGTGCCAGTAGTTCAGGGACTAGCCACGAGCAGTACTTC.

With regard to this clonotype: Relative to the germline gene, one junction end is altered; a read error may explain this. The chain employs TRBV7-9 and TRBJ2-7; no clear D gene. CDR1 is SEHNR, CDR2 FQNEAQ, per germline (reference sequence). The CDR3 consists of 13 residues. The CDR3 loop reads CTSSSTSSYEQYF. As DNA, the CDR3 is TGTACCAGCAGCTCAACGTCTTCCTACGAGCAGTACTTC.

This rearrangement joins TRBV29-1 to TRBJ1-1; no reliable D call. Germline V gives CDR1 SQVTM, CDR2 ANQGSEA. Trimming pared 8 bases from V and 4 bases from J, leaving 20 bases between. The CDR3 covers 14 residues. CDR3 sequence: CSTEVGRSGTEAFF. In DNA form, the CDR3 reads TGCAGCACTGAAGTTGGGAGGTCGGGCACTGAAGCTTTCTTT.

The chain joins TRBV27 to TRBJ2-3; D ambiguous. The germline CDR1 and CDR2 sequences are MNHEY and SMNVEV (reference sequence). The ends were cut back, 2 bases at V and 2 bases at J, with 8 bases in the middle. This CDR3 is built from 14 residues. The CDR3 DNA reads TGTGCCAGCAGTTTAGGGCCATACACAGATACGCAGTATTTT. The encoded protein is CASSLGPYTDTQYF.

The genes are TRBV27 and TRBJ2-2; D assignment may be TRBD1 or TRBD2 (6 bases each). V lost 6 bases to trimming and J lost 3 bases, with 14 bases between them. CDR1 is MNHEY and CDR2 is SMNVEV in the germline V gene (reference sequence). CDR3 length: 15 amino acids. The CDR3 sequence is CASRGGGSDTGELFF. The DNA of the CDR3 is TGTGCCAGCAGAGGGGGAGGTAGTGACACCGGGGAGCTGTTTTTT.

The chain has TRBV10-3 and TRBJ1-4, with a tentative D call TRBD1 (6 bases). The CDR3 is made up of 12 amino acids. Deletions cut 6 bases from V and 7 bases from J, with 9 bases between. The germline V gene encodes CDR1 ENHRY and CDR2 SYGVKD. CDR3: CAIRADSEKLFF. CDR3 nucleotides: TGTGCCATCAGGGCGGACAGTGAAAAACTGTTTTTT.

A few counts support this clonotype. The chain recombines TRBV12-3 or TRBV12-4 with TRBJ1-2; D possibly corresponds to TRBD1 (6 bases). V lost 2 bases, J lost 5 bases, and 15 bases lay in between. CDR3 length equals 15 residues. CDR3 in DNA: TGTGCCAGCAGTTTAAGCGGGGGCAGGTCTTATGGCTACACCTTC. It codes for CASSLSGGRSYGYTF.